The TCR beta chain described here comes from a study of siplizumab effects on memory and regulatory T cells. The CDR3 totals 13 residues. Looked up from germline, CDR1 is KGHSH and CDR2 is LQKENI. V lost 1 base to trimming and J lost 5 bases, with 8 bases between them. The mixed lymphocyte reaction cells were held in coculture (37°C) for around 6 days. Data came from immunoSEQ multiplex PCR; TCRdb stores just in-frame clones and leaves some out. The sample shows 3,500 or so clones, roughly 49% of them seen only once. With regard to this clone: Its target is not known.

Material for sequencing was CFSE-low (dividing) CD4+ T cells sorted from an allogeneic mixed lymphocyte reaction. V usage is TRBV18 and J usage is TRBJ2-5; D is unresolved. This TCR came from a human donor in good health; the cells came from an allogeneic mixed lymphocyte reaction. The CDR3 nucleotides are TGTGCCAGCTCACCACAGGACGGCGAGACCCAGTACTTC. This gives the protein CASSPQDGETQYF.